The present TCR beta chain was sequenced within a study of blood T cells in healthy people across ages. CDR1 and CDR2 from the germline V gene are SEHNR and FQNEAQ (reference sequence). CDR3 length: 15 residues. Combining a sample-barcoded 5' primer with a J-beta primer mix, a second PCR ran for about 6 to 11 cycles. TCRdb passed the 5' RACE reads through MiXCR, listing each CDR3 protein once. The data show about 640,000 distinct CDR3 sequences, around 54% seen once. About this clonotype: The junction differs from germline at one of its ends, possibly a read error.

Specimen: blood. The TCR comes from a man aged 60 to 75 in good health. The chain combines TRBV7-9 with TRBJ2-3, with D maybe TRBD2 (5 bases). The CDR3 protein is CTSSSRLGVADTQYF. In DNA, the CDR3 is TGTACCAGCAGCTCACGACTCGGGGTAGCGGATACGCAGTATTTT.